Listed here are 27 T cell receptor beta chains from one sample, sequenced in a study of blood T cell repertoires in COVID-19 (TCRdb year 2020). Receptor amplification or capture employed the immunoSEQ multiplex PCR assay. TCRdb took over this immuneACCESS table, retaining in-frame rearrangements with V and J assigned. Such tables are incomplete; in checked studies, under half of the missing clones stem from an unresolved V gene, and the remainder is unexplained. The sample table holds 50,000 to 70,000 clones, of which about 86% were seen once. Of the sample, more than 6.5% is held by the ten largest clones. The specimen sequenced was peripheral blood. The receptors originated from a man aged 50-59 years with active COVID-19.

V gene TRBV19 combines with J gene TRBJ2-1; 9 bases match TRBD1. J gave up 5 bases and V 5 bases, and 7 bases lay outside the gene matches. The CDR3 is 15 residues long. Germline V gene data show CDR1 as LNHDA and CDR2 as SQIVND (reference sequence). CDR3 DNA: TGTGCCAGTAGTGGGGACAGGGAGGGTAACAATGAGCAGTTCTTC. Translation: CASSGDREGNNEQFF.

V gene TRBV12-3 or TRBV12-4 combines with J gene TRBJ1-2, with TRBD1 identical over 7 bases. With V trimmed by 1 base and J by 4 bases, 0 bases remained unmatched. This CDR3 is built from 13 residues. CDR3 loop: CASSLEGAYGYTF. CDR3 DNA sequence: TGTGCCAGCAGTTTAGAGGGGGCCTATGGCTACACCTTC.

J is TRBJ1-1 and V is TRBV5-1; maybe TRBD1 (6 bases). Germline V gene data show CDR1 as SGHRS and CDR2 as YFSETQ. The CDR3 has 18 residues. Trimming shortened V by 4 bases and J by 1 base, and 23 bases separated the two germline ends. Here the CDR3 reads CASSPGPLGAGGNTEAFF. The CDR3 DNA follows: TGCGCCAGCAGCCCCGGCCCCCTGGGGGCGGGGGGGAACACTGAAGCTTTCTTT. The full variable domain, rest sourced from reference TRBV5-1 and TRBJ1-1, is KAGVTQTPRYLIKTRGQQVTLSCSPISGHRSVSWYQQTPGQGLQFLFEYFSETQRNKGNFPGRFSGRQFSNSRSEMNVSTLELGDSALYLCASSPGPLGAGGNTEAFFGQGTRLTVV.

V gene TRBV7-2 combines with J gene TRBJ2-5; D possibly corresponds to TRBD2 (5 bases). CDR1 SGHTA and CDR2 FQGNSA come from the germline V gene. This CDR3 is built from 13 residues. The V and J ends lost 6 bases and 1 base respectively, with 9 bases between them. The DNA for the CDR3 is TGTGCCAGCAGTGACCTAGCCCAAGAGACCCAGTACTTC. The encoded protein is CASSDLAQETQYF.

CDR3 nucleotide sequence: TGTGCCAGCAGCGCCCTAGGGCGGGGGAATGAGCAGTTCTTC. Residues: CASSALGRGNEQFF. The chain couples TRBV9 to TRBJ2-1; 7 nucleotides agree with TRBD2. Germline V gene data show CDR1 as SGDLS and CDR2 as YYNGEE. J gave up 7 bases and V 3 bases, and 7 bases lay outside the gene matches. The CDR3 consists of 14 residues.

The chain is built from TRBV6-4 and TRBJ2-3; the D gene is possibly TRBD2 (7 bases). The CDR3 consists of 16 residues. V was cut by 7 bases and J by 0 bases, with 17 bases left in between. The V gene's germline CDR1 is MRHNA and CDR2 SNTAGT. The chain's CDR3 is CASNSTAGASTDTQYF. The CDR3 DNA is TGTGCCAGCAACAGTACGGCGGGGGCCAGCACAGATACGCAGTATTTT.

V gene TRBV5-4 combines with J gene TRBJ1-1; 11 bases match TRBD1. J was trimmed by 4 bases and V by 4 bases; bases with no gene match: 6. This CDR3 has 15 amino acids. Per the germline V gene, CDR1 is SGHNT and CDR2 is YYREEE (reference sequence). The CDR3, as DNA: TGTGCCAGCAGCATGGACAGGGGGCGGGCCACTGAAGCTTTCTTT. Amino acids: CASSMDRGRATEAFF.

Only a few counts were recorded for this clone. The chain is built from TRBV12-5 and TRBJ2-2; 14 nucleotides line up with TRBD2. This CDR3 has 16 amino acids. The V gene end was trimmed by 1 base and the J gene end by 5 bases; junction bases not matched to a gene: 0. Germline V lookup: CDR1 LGHNT, CDR2 FRNRAP. The CDR3 bases are TGTGCTAGTGGTTTGGGACTAGCGGGGGGGACCGGGGAGCTGTTTTTT. Encoded protein: CASGLGLAGGTGELFF.

This rearrangement joins TRBV3-1 (or the pseudogene TRBV3-2) to TRBJ2-7; possible D gene TRBD1, 5 bases. With 4 bases removed from V and 0 bases from J, the gap between germline ends came to 13 bases. The length of the CDR3 is 15 residues. Germline V lookup: CDR1 LGHDT, CDR2 YNNKEL (reference sequence). The DNA of the CDR3 is TGTGCCAGCAGCCCCCAACAGGTGAACTCCTACGAGCAGTACTTC. Its translation: CASSPQQVNSYEQYF.

V and J are TRBV19 and TRBJ1-2; D gene unclear. The CDR3 consists of 15 residues. The ends were cut back, 6 bases at V and 5 bases at J, with 19 bases in the middle. The germline V gene has CDR1 LNHDA and CDR2 SQIVND (reference sequence). For the CDR3, the DNA is TGTGCCAGTAGCATTCGCCCGGGTCTAGTATATGGCTACACCTTC. Residues: CASSIRPGLVYGYTF.

V and J are TRBV9 and TRBJ1-2; 12 bases fit TRBD1. CDR1 is SGDLS, CDR2 YYNGEE, per germline. The CDR3 totals 16 residues. J was trimmed by 8 bases and V by 4 bases; bases with no gene match: 12. The CDR3, as DNA: TGTGCCAGCAGCCCCCGTGGGACAGGGGGCTTGAGGGGCTACACCTTC. It codes for CASSPRGTGGLRGYTF.

This clone was seen a handful of times. This chain links TRBV11-2 with TRBJ2-1, with D possibly matching TRBD2 (6 bases). V lost 9 bases and J lost 5, with 17 bases in between. The CDR3 sequence is 14 residues long. Germline-derived CDR1 and CDR2 are SGHAT and FQNNGV. CDR3 nucleotides: TGTGCCAGTCTCGGGACTCGGGGCAACAATGAGCAGTTCTTC. Protein product: CASLGTRGNNEQFF.

The chain recombines TRBV18 with TRBJ1-1, with D maybe TRBD1 (5 bases). This CDR3 spans 13 amino acids. Germline assignment: CDR1 KGHSH and CDR2 LQKENI. The V end lost 3 bases, the J end lost 8 bases, and 13 bases lay between the germline ends. The CDR3 DNA reads as TGTGCCAGCTCACCTCTTAGGCGGGGCGAAGCTTTCTTT. It specifies CASSPLRRGEAFF. The full variable domain, completed using reference TRBV18 and TRBJ1-1, is NAGVMQNPRHLVRRRGQEARLRCSPMKGHSHVYWYRQLPEEGLKFMVYLQKENIIDESGMPKERFSAEFPKEGPSILRIQQVVRGDSAAYFCASSPLRRGEAFFGQGTRLTVV.

This clone was counted once. The rearrangement joins TRBV5-1 to TRBJ2-1; possibly TRBD1 for D (5 bases). CDR3 length: 14 residues. Per germline, CDR1 SGHRS and CDR2 YFSETQ. V lost 0 bases to trimming and J lost 7 bases, with 11 bases between them. CDR3 DNA sequence: TGCGCCAGCAGCTTGGTGGCAGGGCTGAATGAGCAGTTCTTC. Residues: CASSLVAGLNEQFF.

To note about this clone: The germline gene is not matched at one end of the junction; a read error may be the cause. This rearrangement joins TRBV2 to TRBJ2-3; 12 bases match TRBD2. CDR3 length equals 12 residues. Germline assignment: CDR1 SNHLY and CDR2 FYNNEI. In DNA form, the CDR3 reads TGTGCCAGCACTTGGACTAGCGGGGCAGGTACTTTT. This encodes CASTWTSGAGTF. The variable domain in full, completed from reference TRBV2 and TRBJ2-3, reads EPEVTQTPSHQVTQMGQEVILRCVPISNHLYFYWYRQILGQKVEFLVSFYNNEISEKSEIFDDQFSVERPDGSNFTLKIRSTKLEDSAMYFCASTWTSGAGTFGPGTRLTVL.

This clone was found once. This chain links TRBV21-1 with TRBJ2-1; TRBD2, the D gene given by the table, was not confirmed from the DNA. TRBV21-1 is a pseudogene locus. This CDR3 has 14 amino acids. The chain's CDR3 is CASSGRLAYNEQFF. The CDR3 DNA follows: TGTGCCAGCAGCGGGCGACTAGCATACAATGAGCAGTTCTTC.

The V call is TRBV7-9, the J call TRBJ2-2, with D possibly TRBD1 on 6 matching bases. This CDR3 contains 14 residues. Germline V lookup: CDR1 SEHNR, CDR2 FQNEAQ (reference sequence). Trimming took off 3 bases at V and 5 bases at J, with 10 bases between the two ends. DNA for the CDR3: TGTGCCAGCAGCTTCAGGGACAAGACCGGGGAGCTGTTTTTT. It translates to CASSFRDKTGELFF.

This clone appeared once. The chain couples TRBV5-1 to TRBJ1-1, with a possible D match to TRBD1 (5 bases). The CDR3 totals 13 residues. CDR1 and CDR2 from the germline V gene are SGHRS and YFSETQ. Deletions cut 2 bases from V and 6 bases from J, with 11 bases between. DNA for the CDR3: TGCGCCAGCAGCTTCCAGGGAGGCCCTGAAGCTTTCTTT. It encodes CASSFQGGPEAFF.

The rearrangement links TRBV18 to TRBJ1-5; TRBD1 agrees at 10 bases. The CDR3 totals 15 residues. CDR1 is KGHSH and CDR2 is LQKENI in the germline V gene. V gave up 4 bases and J gave up 2 bases; unmatched junction bases: 2. CDR3 sequence reads: CASSLGTGGNQPQHF. The DNA for the CDR3 is TGTGCCAGCTCACTCGGGACAGGGGGCAATCAGCCCCAGCATTTT.

The chain links TRBV5-6 to TRBJ1-1, with D maybe TRBD1 (5 bases). The CDR3 covers 14 residues. Trimming shortened V by 6 bases and J by 4 bases, and 16 bases separated the two germline ends. Germline V CDR1 and CDR2: SGHDT, YYEEEE. The CDR3 reads CASTEGGASTEAFF. The DNA for the CDR3 is TGTGCCAGCACCGAAGGAGGGGCGAGCACTGAAGCTTTCTTT.

This clone was seen once. This chain links TRBV7-6 with TRBJ2-5; TRBD1 matches at 12 bases. With V trimmed by 5 bases and J by 6 bases, 10 bases remained unmatched. Per the germline V gene, CDR1 is SGHVS and CDR2 is FNYEAQ. CDR3 length equals 16 residues. For the CDR3, the DNA is TGTGCCAGCAGCCCTTCCCCGGGACAGGGGGCAAAGACCCAGTACTTC. This codes for CASSPSPGQGAKTQYF.

The chain combines TRBV4-1 with TRBJ2-7; TRBD2 aligns across 12 bases. CDR1 MGHRA and CDR2 YSYEKL come from the germline V gene. The CDR3 consists of 15 residues. Trimming at V came to 3 bases and at J to 4 bases, leaving 4 bases not matched to a gene. The CDR3 DNA reads as TGCGCCAGCAGCCAGGGACTAGCGGGCGGATACGAGCAGTACTTC. Protein sequence: CASSQGLAGGYEQYF.

The chain couples TRBV2 to TRBJ1-1; 10 bases map to TRBD1. The CDR3 sequence is 17 residues long. CDR1 and CDR2 from the germline V gene are SNHLY and FYNNEI. V was clipped by 5 bases and J by 0 bases; unmatched bases: 9. The CDR3 DNA reads as TGTGCCAGCAGTTGGGACAGGGGTAGGATTATGAACACTGAAGCTTTCTTT. Translated, it gives CASSWDRGRIMNTEAFF.

V and J are TRBV5-8 and TRBJ2-6, with D maybe TRBD2 (5 bases). CDR1 and CDR2 from the germline V gene are SGHTS and YDEGEE. CDR3 size: 15 residues. Trimming took off 4 bases at V and 5 bases at J, with 13 bases between the two ends. The CDR3 region is CASSLSVDRANVLTF. CDR3 in DNA: TGTGCCAGCAGCCTTAGCGTGGATAGGGCCAACGTCCTGACTTTC.

This chain links TRBV18 with TRBJ2-1; TRBD2 agrees at 7 bases. The CDR3 is 15 residues long. Germline CDR1 reads KGHSH; CDR2 reads LQKENI. V was pared by 4 bases and J by 5 bases, with 8 bases of the junction left unmatched. The CDR3 region is CASSLTSDGNNEQFF. In DNA, the CDR3 is TGTGCCAGCTCACTCACTAGCGACGGGAACAATGAGCAGTTCTTC. The full variable domain, its missing parts supplied by reference TRBV18 and TRBJ2-1, is NAGVMQNPRHLVRRRGQEARLRCSPMKGHSHVYWYRQLPEEGLKFMVYLQKENIIDESGMPKERFSAEFPKEGPSILRIQQVVRGDSAAYFCASSLTSDGNNEQFFGPGTRLTVL.

V is TRBV20-1 and J is TRBJ2-2, with D possibly matching TRBD1 (6 bases). This CDR3 spans 14 amino acids. V lost 3 bases and J lost 5, with 13 bases in between. Germline CDR1 DFQATT, CDR2 SNEGSKA (reference sequence). The CDR3 region is CSASPFTGTGELFF. The CDR3 DNA sequence: TGCAGTGCTAGTCCCTTCACAGGGACCGGGGAGCTGTTTTTT.

The V gene is TRBV5-4, the J gene TRBJ2-5; D is possibly TRBD1 (6 bases). CDR3 length equals 14 residues. V shed 4 bases and J shed 1 base, with 11 bases lying between them. Germline values: CDR1 SGHNT, CDR2 YYREEE (reference sequence). The CDR3 spells CASSPGQTQETQYF. CDR3 DNA: TGTGCCAGCAGCCCCGGACAGACCCAAGAGACCCAGTACTTC. Using reference TRBV5-4 and TRBJ2-5 for the parts outside the CDR3, the full variable domain is ETGVTQSPTHLIKTRGQQVTLRCSSQSGHNTVSWYQQALGQGPQFIFQYYREEENGRGNFPPRFSGLQFPNYSSELNVNALELDDSALYLCASSPGQTQETQYFGPGTRLLVL.